This is a list of T cell receptor beta chains from one sample in a study of radiation and T cells in renal cell carcinoma. Profiled with immunoSEQ multiplex PCR; TCRdb holds only in-frame clones, not every one. This table holds about 170,000 clones, less than 90% found once. This specimen was blood, taken from a patient whose treatment included radiotherapy and nephrectomy. These TCRs come from a woman aged 45-65 years with renal cell carcinoma. Each CDR3 is given with its conserved first and last residue.

CDR3aa	v_gene	j_gene
CASSFSGPSHNSPLHF	TRBV5-1	TRBJ1-6
CSVAGGSNTDTQYF	TRBV29-1	TRBJ2-3
CASSSDRGRANTIYF	TRBV7-2	TRBJ1-3
CAGTVSSGANVLTF	TRBV2	TRBJ2-6
CASSAHGTENTEAFF	TRBV9	TRBJ1-1
CASSRYNEQFF	TRBV6-5	TRBJ2-1
CASSEPAPPRETQYF	TRBV6-1	TRBJ2-5
CASSLEQGTSPLHF	TRBV5-4	TRBJ1-6
CASSRTGTGGTEAFF	TRBV11-2	TRBJ1-1
CASQWFDNSPLHF	TRBV25-1	TRBJ1-6
CASSSSSGQNNSPLHF	TRBV11-2	TRBJ1-6
CASSLGILGQGNYGYTF	TRBV5-1	TRBJ1-2
CASSPPGTSLVGEQYF	TRBV9	TRBJ2-7
CASRPPGGEGGYTF	TRBV6-5	TRBJ1-2
CASSEGFRTEAFF	TRBV9	TRBJ1-1
CASSKEPGQGYGYTF	TRBV6-1	TRBJ1-2
CATSRAGLDTQYF	TRBV15	TRBJ2-3
CAISELGTGGYEQYF	TRBV10-3	TRBJ2-7
CASSYSSSPTSGYTF	TRBV6-6	TRBJ1-2
CASSLRQGWSQPQHF	TRBV7-8	TRBJ1-5
CASSPYNSPLHF	TRBV7-2	TRBJ1-6